These 18 T cell receptor beta chains share one sample of origin, sequenced in a study of shared clonotypes between healthy human individuals. It was CD45RO-negative cells, positively selected for CCR7, that made up naive CD8 cells, with terminally differentiated effector memory CD45RA+ cells excluded. Profiling relied on immunoSEQ multiplex PCR, and the TCRdb table lists in-frame clones only, not all of them. The top ten hold under 1.5% of the sample, which has about 2 million clones, 85% to 95% seen once. Input material: naive CD8+ T cells sorted from blood. These receptors originate from a man younger than 35 in good health.

V usage is TRBV4-2 and J usage is TRBJ2-7; D remains unclear. This CDR3 comprises 13 residues. Trimming cost V 3 bases and J 1 base, with 7 bases left between them. Germline CDR1 reads LGHNA; CDR2 reads YNFKEQ. The CDR3 DNA reads TGTGCCAGCAGCCATGGTACATCCTACGAGCAGTACTTC. It codes for CASSHGTSYEQYF.

As regards this clone: The germline gene is not matched at one end of the junction; a read error may be the cause. V and J are TRBV7-8 and TRBJ1-5, with D possibly TRBD1 on 5 matching bases. CDR1 and CDR2 (germline): SGHVS, FQNEAQ. CDR3 length: 10 residues. Here the CDR3 reads CASSLRGRPF. The CDR3 bases are TGTGCCAGCAGCCTAAGGGGCCGGCCTTTT. The whole variable domain, remainder taken from reference TRBV7-8 and TRBJ1-5, is GAGVSQSPRYKVAKRGQDVALRCDPISGHVSLFWYQQALGQGPEFLTYFQNEAQLDKSGLPSDRFFAERPEGSVSTLKIQRTQQEDSAVYLCASSLRGRPFGDGTRLSIL.

The chain recombines TRBV30 with TRBJ1-1, with D possibly TRBD1 on 5 matching bases. CDR3 size: 13 residues. Germline-derived CDR1 and CDR2 are GTSNPN and SVGIG (reference sequence). Trimming took 5 bases from V and 6 from J, leaving 16 bases between them. The chain's CDR3 is CAWFGDRGPEAFF. The CDR3 DNA follows: TGTGCCTGGTTCGGAGACCGGGGACCTGAAGCTTTCTTT. Full variable domain (rest looked up from reference TRBV30 and TRBJ1-1): SQTIHQWPATLVQPVGSPLSLECTVEGTSNPNLYWYRQAAGRGLQLLFYSVGIGQISSEVPQNLSASRPQDRQFILSSKKLLLSDSGFYLCAWFGDRGPEAFFGQGTRLTVV.

This chain joins TRBV15 and TRBJ1-1, with unresolved D. This CDR3 region has 13 residues. In germline, CDR1 is LNHNV, CDR2 YYDKDF (reference sequence). Trimming removed 3 bases from V and 1 base from J, with 6 bases in between. CDR3 sequence (DNA): TGTGCCACCAGCAGTATTTGGAACACTGAAGCTTTCTTT. Translating it yields CATSSIWNTEAFF.

The V call is TRBV27, the J call TRBJ2-1; D uncertain. This CDR3 region has 14 residues. CDR1 MNHEY and CDR2 SMNVEV come from the germline V gene (reference sequence). V was cut by 6 bases and J by 4 bases, with 13 bases left in between. CDR3 in amino acids: CASRPKGGYNEQFF. In nucleotides, the CDR3 is TGTGCCAGCAGGCCGAAGGGCGGATACAATGAGCAGTTCTTC.

This sequence joins TRBV5-1 and TRBJ2-3; the match to TRBD1 covers 8 bases. Germline trimming cut 5 bases from V and 4 bases from J; bases unmatched to any gene: 3. The CDR3 length is 13 residues. CDR1 and CDR2 (germline): SGHRS, YFSETQ. In nucleotides, the CDR3 is TGCGCCAGCAGTCCACAGGGGGCAGATACGCAGTATTTT. This codes for CASSPQGADTQYF. Complete variable domain (other parts from reference TRBV5-1 and TRBJ2-3): KAGVTQTPRYLIKTRGQQVTLSCSPISGHRSVSWYQQTPGQGLQFLFEYFSETQRNKGNFPGRFSGRQFSNSRSEMNVSTLELGDSALYLCASSPQGADTQYFGPGTRLTVL.

V gene TRBV7-2 combines with J gene TRBJ2-7; D is undetermined. Trimming removed 5 bases from V and 1 base from J, with 9 bases in between. This CDR3 is built from 13 residues. Germline V CDR1 and CDR2: SGHTA, FQGNSA. CDR3 loop: CASSPLQSYEQYF. CDR3 sequence (DNA): TGTGCCAGCAGCCCTCTACAGTCCTACGAGCAGTACTTC.

The V call is TRBV28, the J call TRBJ2-5; no clear D gene. CDR3 length: 15 residues. Germline-derived CDR1 and CDR2 are MDHEN and SYDVKM. V was cut by 7 bases and J by 0 bases, with 15 bases left in between. The CDR3 loop reads CASNPLESYQETQYF. CDR3 nucleotides: TGTGCCAGCAACCCCCTGGAGAGTTACCAAGAGACCCAGTACTTC.

This sequence joins TRBV7-9 and TRBJ2-2; TRBD2 agrees at 7 bases. The CDR3 length is 14 residues. Unmatched junction bases numbered 2, after V lost 2 bases and J lost 5 bases. Germline V gives CDR1 SEHNR, CDR2 FQNEAQ (reference sequence). The DNA of the CDR3 is TGTGCCAGCAGCTTATTGGGAGGGACCGGGGAGCTGTTTTTT. Translation gives CASSLLGGTGELFF.

This chain uses TRBV2 with TRBJ1-1, with D maybe TRBD1 (5 bases). V was trimmed by 10 bases and J by 7 bases, leaving 13 bases between them. The CDR3 is 11 residues long. Per germline, CDR1 SNHLY and CDR2 FYNNEI. CDR3 amino acids: CAIVQAYEAFF. Written as DNA, the CDR3 is TGTGCCATCGTACAGGCCTATGAAGCTTTCTTT. Full variable domain (remainder filled in from reference TRBV2 and TRBJ1-1): EPEVTQTPSHQVTQMGQEVILRCVPISNHLYFYWYRQILGQKVEFLVSFYNNEISEKSEIFDDQFSVERPDGSNFTLKIRSTKLEDSAMYFCAIVQAYEAFFGQGTRLTVV.

The chain carries TRBV11-2 and TRBJ2-3, with D perhaps being TRBD1 or TRBD2 (5 bases each). Trimming removed 0 bases at V and 3 bases at J, with 16 bases between. CDR1 and CDR2 from the germline V gene are SGHAT and FQNNGV. The CDR3 is 17 residues long. The CDR3 region is CASSLDNSWGLTDTQYF. CDR3 coding DNA: TGTGCCAGCAGCTTAGACAATTCGTGGGGGTTGACAGATACGCAGTATTTT.

This chain connects TRBV2 to TRBJ1-1; possibly TRBD1 for D (5 bases). V lost 2 bases, J lost 6 bases, and 13 bases lay in between. Germline V gene lookup returns CDR1 SNHLY and CDR2 FYNNEI. This CDR3 has 14 residues. The CDR3 coding sequence is TGTGCCAGCAGTGAACCGGGCGGGGGTTCTGAAGCTTTCTTT. Translating gives CASSEPGGGSEAFF.

Turning to this clone: Within the sample, other DNA sequences also encode this same CDR3. The chain has TRBV27 and TRBJ2-1, with a possible D match to TRBD2 (6 bases). Germline-derived CDR1 and CDR2 are MNHEY and SMNVEV (reference sequence). CDR3 length: 14 residues. Between the trimmed V and J ends, which lost 2 bases and 2 bases, there was a span of 7 bases. CDR3 sequence (DNA): TGTGCCAGCAGTTTAGGCGGGGCCTACAATGAGCAGTTCTTC. Translating gives CASSLGGAYNEQFF.

The genes are TRBV6-5 and TRBJ2-4; D call uncertain. The V end was cut by 5 bases, the J end by 1 base, with 12 bases between. The germline gives CDR1 MNHEY, CDR2 SVGAGI. This CDR3 region has 15 residues. In DNA, the CDR3 is TGTGCCAGCAGTCCCATTTCGTATGCCAAAAACATTCAGTACTTC. Its protein product is CASSPISYAKNIQYF.

V is TRBV5-4 and J is TRBJ2-2; no clear D gene. The V and J ends lost 6 bases and 4 bases respectively, with 7 bases between them. Per the germline V gene, CDR1 is SGHNT and CDR2 is YYREEE (reference sequence). CDR3 size: 12 residues. In DNA, the CDR3 is TGTGCCAGCACCCTCAGCACCGGGGAGCTGTTTTTT. Its protein product is CASTLSTGELFF.

This sequence joins TRBV10-1 and TRBJ2-2; D is unclear. With 6 bases removed from V and 6 bases from J, the gap between germline ends came to 5 bases. The germline V gene encodes CDR1 WNHNN and CDR2 SYGVQD (reference sequence). This CDR3 has 11 residues. CDR3 residues: CASSGAGELFF. CDR3 DNA: TGCGCCAGCAGCGGTGCCGGGGAGCTGTTTTTT.

The chain couples TRBV27 to TRBJ2-3; 10 bases agree with TRBD1. Germline CDR1 MNHEY, CDR2 SMNVEV (reference sequence). After removal of 5 bases from V and 2 bases from J, the junction contained 4 bases not matched to a gene. The CDR3 runs 15 residues. The CDR3 DNA is TGTGCCAGCAGTCCCGGGACAGGGGCCACAGATACGCAGTATTTT. Translated, it gives CASSPGTGATDTQYF.

V and J are TRBV6-5 and TRBJ1-2; D is ambiguous. The CDR3 covers 14 residues. Germline V gene lookup returns CDR1 MNHEY and CDR2 SVGAGI. V lost 3 bases to trimming and J lost 8 bases, with 16 bases between them. In DNA form, the CDR3 reads TGTGCCAGCAGTTATGGGGAGGGTTCGGGAGGCTACACCTTC. This encodes CASSYGEGSGGYTF.